The following is a TCR beta chain sequence with its context. This specimen comes from a study of cytomegalovirus exposure and HLA in healthy donors. The ends lost 2 bases at V and 5 bases at J; junction bases unmatched: 8. Germline V gene lookup returns CDR1 LGHNA and CDR2 YNFKEQ. CDR3 length: 17 residues. PCR involved 60 Vbeta and 13 Jbeta primers. Sequencing used immunoSEQ multiplex PCR; TCRdb keeps in-frame clones, though not all of them. The top ten hold roughly 1.3% of the sample, which has 110,000 to 150,000 clones, over 60% seen once. The receptor was derived from a male donor in good health and CMV-seropositive. This chain joins TRBV4-2 and TRBJ2-2, with 10 nucleotides matching TRBD2. Sequences were obtained from PBMCs. CDR3 in amino acids: CASSQIGGLATTGELFF. Written as DNA, the CDR3 is TGTGCCAGCAGCCAAATCGGGGGACTAGCGACTACCGGGGAGCTGTTTTTT.